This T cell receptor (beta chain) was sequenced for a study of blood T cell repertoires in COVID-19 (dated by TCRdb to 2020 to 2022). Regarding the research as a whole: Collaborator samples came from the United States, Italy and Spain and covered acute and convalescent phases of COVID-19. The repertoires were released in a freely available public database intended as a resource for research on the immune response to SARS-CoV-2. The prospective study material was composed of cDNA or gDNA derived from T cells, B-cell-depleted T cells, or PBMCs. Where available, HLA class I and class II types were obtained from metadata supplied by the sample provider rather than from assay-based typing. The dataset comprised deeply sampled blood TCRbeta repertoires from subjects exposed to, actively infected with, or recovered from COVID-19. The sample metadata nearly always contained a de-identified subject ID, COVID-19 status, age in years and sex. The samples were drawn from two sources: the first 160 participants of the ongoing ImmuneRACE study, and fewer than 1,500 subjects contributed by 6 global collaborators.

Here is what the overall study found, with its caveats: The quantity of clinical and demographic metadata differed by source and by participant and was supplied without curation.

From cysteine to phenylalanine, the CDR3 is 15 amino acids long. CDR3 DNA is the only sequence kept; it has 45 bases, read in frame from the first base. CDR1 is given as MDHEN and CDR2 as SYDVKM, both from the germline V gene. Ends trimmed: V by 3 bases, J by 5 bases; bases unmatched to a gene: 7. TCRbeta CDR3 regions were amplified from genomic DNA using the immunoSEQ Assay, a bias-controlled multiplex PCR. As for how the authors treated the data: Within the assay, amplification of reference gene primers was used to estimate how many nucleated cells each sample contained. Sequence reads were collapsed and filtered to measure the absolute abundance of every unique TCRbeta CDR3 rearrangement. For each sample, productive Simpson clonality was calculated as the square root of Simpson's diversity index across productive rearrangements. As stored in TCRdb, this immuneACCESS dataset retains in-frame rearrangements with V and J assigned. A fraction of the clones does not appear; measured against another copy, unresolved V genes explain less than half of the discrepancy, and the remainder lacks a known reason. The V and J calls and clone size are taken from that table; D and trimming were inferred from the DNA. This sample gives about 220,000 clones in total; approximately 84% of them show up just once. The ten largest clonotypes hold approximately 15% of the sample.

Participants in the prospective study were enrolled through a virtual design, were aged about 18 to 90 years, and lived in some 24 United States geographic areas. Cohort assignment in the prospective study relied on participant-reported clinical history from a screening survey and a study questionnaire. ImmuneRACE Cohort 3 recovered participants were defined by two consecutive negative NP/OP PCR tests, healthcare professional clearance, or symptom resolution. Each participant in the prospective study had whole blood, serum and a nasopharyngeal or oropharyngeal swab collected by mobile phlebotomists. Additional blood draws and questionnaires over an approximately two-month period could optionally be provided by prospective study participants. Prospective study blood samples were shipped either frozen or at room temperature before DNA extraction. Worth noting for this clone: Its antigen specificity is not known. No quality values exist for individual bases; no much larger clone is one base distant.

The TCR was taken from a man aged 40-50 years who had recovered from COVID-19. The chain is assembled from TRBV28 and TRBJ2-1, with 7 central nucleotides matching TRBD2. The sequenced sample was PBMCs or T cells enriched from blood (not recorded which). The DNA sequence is TGTGCCAGCAGTTTCTCTCAGCGGGGTCACAATGAGCAGTTCTTC. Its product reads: CASSFSQRGHNEQFF.